The T cell receptor beta chain described here comes from a study of cytomegalovirus exposure and HLA in healthy donors. Whole-study results and caveats: The likely explanation for a cluster of highly shared sequence variants was sequencing artifact. In an earlier analysis, productive rearrangement rates for most beta V segments clustered near 87% or 30%.

PCR used 60 Vbeta primers and 13 Jbeta primers. Sequencing was performed with immunoSEQ multiplex PCR; in TCRdb, only in-frame clones are kept and a portion is missing. The sample has around 70,000 clones, and its top ten clones hold 1.5% to 2%. Germline trimming cut 4 bases from V and 6 bases from J; bases unmatched to any gene: 8. CDR1 is ENHRY and CDR2 is SYGVKD in the germline V gene. This CDR3 spans 15 amino acids. Healthy people donating bone marrow made up the donors. As regards this clone: Its matching antigen is unknown.

The gene calls are TRBV10-3 and TRBJ1-5; 8 bases are shared with TRBD1. Sequences were obtained from PBMCs. The sequence was collected from a woman aged 25 to 39 in good health and CMV-seronegative. CDR3 sequence reads: CAISVTQGDRQPQHF. CDR3 sequence (DNA): TGTGCCATCAGTGTGACACAGGGGGATCGTCAGCCCCAGCATTTT.